A selection of T cell receptor beta chains follows, all from one sample in a study of CD8 T cells in ankylosing spondylitis. TCRdb independently ran MiXCR on the 5' RACE reads; one entry per CDR3 protein. The sample gives around 180,000 distinct CDR3 sequences, 15% to 20% of which show up once; 3.5% to 5% is in the top ten. Material: blood, either unsorted or a sorted T cell fraction (not recorded which). The receptors were sampled from a male donor aged 5 to 30 with ankylosing spondylitis or in good health (not recorded which). Each CDR3 is given with its conserved first and last residue. The order of the fields is J gene, V gene, D gene, clone size, CDR3 DNA, CDR3 protein. D genes are given only for firm matches. Only part of the rows carry a size: once, few, many, or a class if the clone is expanded.

TRBJ2-7 TRBV5-1 NA many TGCGCCAGCAGCTTGGCTTCTCGCCGGGAGCAGTACTTC CASSLASRREQYF
TRBJ2-6 TRBV12-5 NA many TGTGCTAGTGGTTTAGGCCAGGGGCACTCTGGGGCCAACGTCCTGACTTTC CASGLGQGHSGANVLTF
TRBJ1-3 TRBV20-1 NA many TGCAGTGCCCTCCCAACACTTGGGGAAGGAAACACCATATATTTT CSALPTLGEGNTIYF
TRBJ1-2 TRBV28 NA many TGTGCCAGCAGTTCCACCACAGGGAGCGGCTACACCTTC CASSSTTGSGYTF
TRBJ2-7 TRBV9 TRBD2 many TGTGCCAGCAGCGTAGCAGCAAGCGGGAGAGGAGAGCAGTACTTC CASSVAASGRGEQYF
TRBJ2-7 TRBV5-6 TRBD2 once TGTGCCAGCAGCCGCTGGACTAGTCGGTCCGAGCAGTACTTC CASSRWTSRSEQYF
TRBJ2-7 TRBV20-1 NA many TGCAGTGCTTTAAGCAGGGGCGAGCAGTACTTC CSALSRGEQYF
TRBJ2-7 TRBV29-1 TRBD2 NA TGCAGCGTCGCTAAGCGGGAGAGGTACGAGCAGTACTTC CSVAKRERYEQYF
TRBJ2-1 TRBV5-5 NA many TGTGCCAGCAGCTTGTTGTGGGGGGATAACAATGAGCAGTTCTTC CASSLLWGDNNEQFF
TRBJ1-2 TRBV12-3/TRBV12-4 NA many TGTGCCAGCAGTCGTCGTGGACTTAACTATGGCTACACCTTC CASSRRGLNYGYTF
TRBJ1-6 TRBV6-2/TRBV6-3 TRBD1 many TGTGCCAGCAGATTTACAGGGGAACCCCTCCACTTT CASRFTGEPLHF
TRBJ1-2 TRBV20-1 TRBD1 many TGCAGTGCTCGGACAGGGGAGAATGGCTACACCTTC CSARTGENGYTF
TRBJ2-5 TRBV20-1 NA once TGCAGTGCTAGAGATCCGCAGGGACGACAGACCCAGTACTTC CSARDPQGRQTQYF
TRBJ2-5 TRBV20-1 NA NA TGCAGTGCTAGCGGACTAAGCCGCCTCCAAGAGACCCAGTACTTC CSASGLSRLQETQYF
TRBJ2-3 TRBV5-1 NA many TGCGCCAGCAGCTTGCCTGGGGCAGATACGCAGTATTTT CASSLPGADTQYF
TRBJ2-7 TRBV7-2 NA NA TGTGCCAGCAGCTCACCCCGGTCCACCTACGAGCAGTACTTC CASSSPRSTYEQYF
TRBJ1-3 TRBV20-1 NA many TGCAGTGCTAGAGATACAGGGTCAGCAAACACCATATATTTT CSARDTGSANTIYF
TRBJ2-4 TRBV4-1 NA many TGCGCCAGCAGCCAACCCAGGGAGACCAAAAACATTCAGTACTTC CASSQPRETKNIQYF
TRBJ2-1 TRBV10-3 NA many TGTGCCATCAGAGACAGGAGCTCCTACAATGAGCAGTTCTTC CAIRDRSSYNEQFF
TRBJ1-5 TRBV20-1 NA NA TGCAGTGCTAGAGGGTCCAGGGTCCAGCCCCAGCATTTT CSARGSRVQPQHF
TRBJ1-2 TRBV29-1 NA many TGCAGCGCCTATTTGGGCAGGGTGGGTGGCTACACCTTC CSAYLGRVGGYTF
TRBJ2-3 TRBV29-1 TRBD2 NA TGCAGTGCAACGACTAGCGGGAGAGATACGCAGTATTTT CSATTSGRDTQYF
TRBJ1-4 TRBV20-1 NA many TGCAGTGCTAGAGATCGGAGTGAAAAACTGTTTTTT CSARDRSEKLFF
TRBJ1-1 TRBV12-3/TRBV12-4 NA many TGTGCCAGCAGTTCAGGGGTCACTGAAGCTTTCTTT CASSSGVTEAFF
TRBJ2-1 TRBV24-1 TRBD2 many TGTGCCACCAGTGATCCGACTAGCGGGAGGGTCGATGAGCAGTTCTTC CATSDPTSGRVDEQFF
TRBJ2-7 TRBV5-6 TRBD2 many TGTGCCAGCAGCTTAGGGACTAGTAACTACGAGCAGTACTTC CASSLGTSNYEQYF
TRBJ2-1 TRBV5-1 TRBD2 many TGCGCCAGTAGACCGTCCAACTTCGGTTCCGGGACTAGCGGGGTACAGGATCGACACAATGAGCAGTTCTTC CASRPSNFGSGTSGVQDRHNEQFF
TRBJ2-1 TRBV12-3/TRBV12-4 NA many TGTGCCAGCAGTTTCGCCAGATACAATGAGCAGTTCTTC CASSFARYNEQFF
TRBJ2-2 TRBV20-1 NA many TGCAGTGCTCACAAGAACACCGGGGAGCTGTTTTTT CSAHKNTGELFF
TRBJ2-2 TRBV29-1 NA NA TGCAGCGTGGAGGTGGGGGAGCTGTTTTTT CSVEVGELFF
TRBJ1-1 TRBV6-1 NA few TGTGCCAGCAGTGAACCCAGCATGAACACTGAAGCTTTCTTT CASSEPSMNTEAFF
TRBJ2-1 TRBV7-3 TRBD2 many TGTGCCAGCAGCTTAGCGGGGGACTCCTACAATGAGCAGTTCTTC CASSLAGDSYNEQFF
TRBJ2-7 TRBV5-1 TRBD1 few TGCGCCAGCAGCTGGACCTGGGACAGGGCTTACGAGCAGTACTTC CASSWTWDRAYEQYF
TRBJ2-3 TRBV29-1 NA few TGCAGCGTTGTTCTGAATACGCAGTATTTT CSVVLNTQYF
TRBJ2-1 TRBV4-2 TRBD2 many TGTGCCAGCAGCCAATCTGGACTAGCGGCAAGGGGGGAGCAGTTCTTC CASSQSGLAARGEQFF
TRBJ1-5 TRBV20-1 NA many TGCAGTGCTAGTGATAGCAATCAGCCCCAGCATTTT CSASDSNQPQHF
TRBJ2-7 TRBV28 NA many TGTGCCAGCAGTTATGCCAATCCTAACTACGAGCAGTACTTC CASSYANPNYEQYF
TRBJ1-1 TRBV11-2 NA many TGTGCCAGCAGCTTTTTGCAGATGAACACTGAAGCTTTCTTT CASSFLQMNTEAFF
TRBJ1-2 TRBV12-3/TRBV12-4 NA many TGTGCCAGCAGTTCCCAGGCGTATGGCTACACCTTC CASSSQAYGYTF
TRBJ1-5 TRBV29-1 NA many TGCAGCGTTGGGGGAACAGGGAGTCAGCCCCAGCATTTT CSVGGTGSQPQHF
TRBJ2-3 TRBV20-1 NA NA TGCAGTGCTAGAGGGCTGAACACAGATACGCAGTATTTT CSARGLNTDTQYF
TRBJ2-1 TRBV6-2/TRBV6-3 NA many TGTGCCAGCAGGTACGGCGGGGTCTACAATGAGCAGTTCTTC CASRYGGVYNEQFF
TRBJ2-3 TRBV2 NA few TGTGCCAGCAGCACGCACACAGATACGCAGTATTTT CASSTHTDTQYF
TRBJ2-2 TRBV24-1 TRBD1 many TGTGCCACCAGTGATTCCGGGACAGGGGGCGCGAACACCGGGGAGCTGTTTTTT CATSDSGTGGANTGELFF
TRBJ2-3 TRBV5-1 NA many TGCGCCAGCAGCCCCCAGGAGGATACGCAGTATTTT CASSPQEDTQYF
TRBJ1-6 TRBV6-5 NA few TGTGCCAGCAGTTACTCGAATCTGGGGTGGAATTCACCCCTCCACTTT CASSYSNLGWNSPLHF
TRBJ1-3 TRBV6-5 NA many TGTGCCAGCAGTAGACAGCCCCCACAAGAAACCCGAAACACCATATATTTT CASSRQPPQETRNTIYF
TRBJ2-1 TRBV29-1 NA many TGCAGCGTTCTAGGGTCAAACAATGAGCAGTTCTTC CSVLGSNNEQFF
TRBJ2-7 TRBV7-9 NA many TGTGCCAGCAGCCCATTTTCGGGCGGAGGGCACTACGAGCAGTACTTC CASSPFSGGGHYEQYF
TRBJ1-6 TRBV20-1 NA many TGCAGTGCTACTAAGACAGGCGCCTCCTATAATTCACCCCTCCACTTT CSATKTGASYNSPLHF
TRBJ1-2 TRBV27 NA few TGTGCCAGCAGTTTACGGGGGCGCTATGGCTACACCTTC CASSLRGRYGYTF
TRBJ2-6 TRBV5-5 NA many TGTGCCAGTGAGACCCCGGGACGAGGCTTTCCTGGGGCCAACGTCCTGACTTTC CASETPGRGFPGANVLTF
TRBJ2-2 TRBV6-1 NA NA TGTGCCAGCACCCCGACAGCAAACGGGGAGCTGTTTTTT CASTPTANGELFF
TRBJ2-7 TRBV20-1 NA few TGCAGTGCTAGCGGAGTTACCTACGAGCAGTACTTC CSASGVTYEQYF
TRBJ2-1 TRBV18 NA few TGTGCCAGCTCACTCCAAGACAGGAATGAGCAGTTCTTC CASSLQDRNEQFF
TRBJ1-1 TRBV7-9 NA many TGTGCCAGCAGGTTGGGCAGAAGCTATGAAGCTTTCTTT CASRLGRSYEAFF
TRBJ2-7 TRBV5-5 NA NA TGTGCCAGCAGCTTGCCTTCCAGCGAGCAGTACTTC CASSLPSSEQYF
TRBJ1-1 TRBV28 TRBD1 many TGTGCCAGCAGTAACCCGGACAGGGGGCTGAACACTGAAGCTTTCTTT CASSNPDRGLNTEAFF